This T cell receptor (beta chain) came from a study of T cells in Graves' hyperthyroidism and ophthalmopathy. This CDR3 is 15 amino acids long. Trimming took 3 bases from V and 0 from J; bases not matched to a gene: 7. CDR1 and CDR2 from the germline V gene are SQVTM and ANQGSEA. RNA transcripts yielded amplified TCR beta CDR3 regions. HTBI primers were employed in a first-round RT-PCR of the TCR CDR3. TCRdb used MiXCR to reprocess the multiplex PCR reads, holding one entry per CDR3 protein. The sample has a few hundred thousand distinct CDR3 sequences; 40% to 55% are singletons. This clonotype was detected only a few times. Its antigen is still unknown. Study results and limitations: Within blood appeared most thyroid clonotypes that had expanded above 0.001. In the analysis, a 13 V-J model separated ophthalmopathy from stable hyperthyroidism. It was a median approximately six months before onset that the model predicted ophthalmopathy.

The sample comprised peripheral blood or thyroid tissue (not recorded which). The TCR originated in a woman between 18 and 30 years old with Graves' hyperthyroidism. The gene calls are TRBV29-1 and TRBJ1-1, with TRBD1 matching 7 bases. CDR3 bases: TGCAGCGTTGAGTTTCAGGGGGGGGTGAACACTGAAGCTTTCTTT. It is translated as CSVEFQGGVNTEAFF.